These T cell receptor beta chains were read from a single sample in a study of blood T cell repertoires in COVID-19. Only in-frame clones appear in the TCRdb table, and some are missing; sequencing was by immunoSEQ multiplex PCR. The repertoire holds approximately 200,000 clones, about 85% seen once, with around 2.9% in the top ten. The sample comprised peripheral blood. The receptors were sampled from a man between 45 and 60 years old who had recovered from COVID-19. CDR3s include the opening cysteine and the closing phenylalanine or tryptophan. The D gene is left open where the match is weak. A row's size may be missing; if present it is once, few, many or a size class.

clone_size: -; d_call: -; j_call: TRBJ1-1; v_call: TRBV28; cdr3_aa: CASRSRGNTEAFF; cdr3_nt: TGTGCCAGCAGATCTCGGGGGAACACTGAAGCTTTCTTT
clone_size: -; d_call: TRBD1; j_call: TRBJ2-1; v_call: TRBV4-2; cdr3_aa: CASSQTREGGDEQFF; cdr3_nt: TGTGCCAGCAGCCAAACACGGGAAGGGGGCGATGAGCAGTTCTTC
clone_size: -; d_call: -; j_call: TRBJ1-3; v_call: TRBV6-2/TRBV6-3; cdr3_aa: CASSYSPGASSGNTIYF; cdr3_nt: TGTGCCAGCAGTTACTCCCCGGGAGCGAGCTCTGGAAACACCATATATTTT
clone_size: -; d_call: TRBD1; j_call: TRBJ2-5; v_call: TRBV3-1/TRBV3-2; cdr3_aa: CASSLRQGGETQYF; cdr3_nt: TGTGCCAGCAGCCTAAGACAGGGGGGGGAGACCCAGTACTTC
clone_size: -; d_call: -; j_call: TRBJ1-1; v_call: TRBV10-3; cdr3_aa: CAIKDPGSVLNTEAFF; cdr3_nt: TGTGCCATCAAAGACCCGGGGTCGGTGTTGAACACTGAAGCTTTCTTT
clone_size: -; d_call: TRBD2; j_call: TRBJ2-2; v_call: TRBV18; cdr3_aa: CASSSGTSANRNTGELFF; cdr3_nt: TGTGCCAGCTCATCTGGGACTAGCGCTAACAGGAACACCGGGGAGCTGTTTTTT
clone_size: -; d_call: -; j_call: TRBJ2-1; v_call: TRBV11-3; cdr3_aa: CASSLGGYNEQFF; cdr3_nt: TGTGCCAGCAGCTTAGGAGGGTACAATGAGCAGTTCTTC
clone_size: -; d_call: TRBD2; j_call: TRBJ2-6; v_call: TRBV6-1; cdr3_aa: CASSVLAGISGANVLTF; cdr3_nt: TGTGCCAGCAGTGTACTAGCGGGAATCTCTGGGGCCAACGTCCTGACTTTC
clone_size: -; d_call: TRBD2; j_call: TRBJ2-3; v_call: TRBV27; cdr3_aa: CASSSGLAGLDTQYF; cdr3_nt: TGTGCCAGCAGTTCCGGACTAGCGGGATTAGATACGCAGTATTTT
clone_size: -; d_call: -; j_call: TRBJ2-5; v_call: TRBV3-1/TRBV3-2; cdr3_aa: CASSFARGRETQYF; cdr3_nt: TGTGCCAGCAGCTTTGCCAGGGGTCGAGAGACCCAGTACTTC
clone_size: -; d_call: TRBD2; j_call: TRBJ2-3; v_call: TRBV6-5; cdr3_aa: CASRTGLAGKQYF; cdr3_nt: TGTGCCAGCAGGACCGGACTAGCGGGGAAGCAGTATTTT
clone_size: -; d_call: -; j_call: TRBJ2-3; v_call: TRBV7-8; cdr3_aa: CASSPQQVTDTQYF; cdr3_nt: TGTGCCAGCAGCCCGCAGCAGGTCACAGATACGCAGTATTTT
clone_size: -; d_call: TRBD1; j_call: TRBJ1-2; v_call: TRBV18; cdr3_aa: CASSPGQGGYGYTF; cdr3_nt: TGTGCCAGCTCACCAGGACAGGGAGGCTATGGCTACACCTTC
clone_size: -; d_call: TRBD1; j_call: TRBJ2-5; v_call: TRBV27; cdr3_aa: CASSKATRGRETQYF; cdr3_nt: TGTGCCAGCAGTAAAGCGACCAGGGGGCGAGAGACCCAGTACTTC
clone_size: -; d_call: TRBD1; j_call: TRBJ1-5; v_call: TRBV28; cdr3_aa: CASSFPWGQLPSSNQPQHF; cdr3_nt: TGTGCCAGCAGTTTCCCGTGGGGACAGCTACCCTCTAGCAATCAGCCCCAGCATTTT
clone_size: -; d_call: TRBD2; j_call: TRBJ2-7; v_call: TRBV29-1; cdr3_aa: CSASSGISYEQYF; cdr3_nt: TGCAGCGCCTCCAGCGGGATTTCCTACGAGCAGTACTTC
clone_size: -; d_call: -; j_call: TRBJ2-7; v_call: TRBV21-1; cdr3_aa: CASSQGGNIGDEQYF; cdr3_nt: TGTGCCAGCAGCCAGGGGGGAAATATCGGGGACGAGCAGTACTTC
clone_size: -; d_call: -; j_call: TRBJ1-5; v_call: TRBV9; cdr3_aa: CASSTSGTSNQPQHF; cdr3_nt: TGTGCCAGCTCGACCTCAGGTACAAGCAATCAGCCCCAGCATTTT
clone_size: -; d_call: -; j_call: TRBJ2-3; v_call: TRBV3-1/TRBV3-2; cdr3_aa: CASSLTTSRSDTQYF; cdr3_nt: TGTGCCAGCAGCCTAACGACTAGTAGGTCAGATACGCAGTATTTT
clone_size: -; d_call: TRBD1; j_call: TRBJ2-5; v_call: TRBV12-3/TRBV12-4; cdr3_aa: CASSPTGVQTQYF; cdr3_nt: TGTGCCAGCAGTCCCACAGGGGTGCAGACCCAGTACTTC
clone_size: -; d_call: -; j_call: TRBJ2-7; v_call: TRBV10-3; cdr3_aa: CAISDTGMSSYEQYF; cdr3_nt: TGTGCCATCAGTGATACAGGGATGAGCTCCTACGAGCAGTACTTC
clone_size: -; d_call: -; j_call: TRBJ2-3; v_call: TRBV27; cdr3_aa: CASKKKGAHRLDSGYSTDTQYF; cdr3_nt: TGTGCCAGCAAAAAAAAAGGGGCACATCGGCTCGATAGCGGCTATAGCACAGATACGCAGTATTTT
clone_size: once; d_call: -; j_call: TRBJ2-7; v_call: TRBV11-2; cdr3_aa: CASTLDPNYPYEQYF; cdr3_nt: TGTGCCAGCACCCTGGATCCCAACTACCCCTACGAGCAGTACTTC
clone_size: -; d_call: TRBD1; j_call: TRBJ2-5; v_call: TRBV5-1; cdr3_aa: CASSGGTGGETQYF; cdr3_nt: TGCGCCAGCAGCGGGGGGACAGGGGGCGAGACCCAGTACTTC
clone_size: -; d_call: TRBD1; j_call: TRBJ1-4; v_call: TRBV9; cdr3_aa: CASSVDATGGEKLFF; cdr3_nt: TGTGCCAGCAGCGTAGATGCGACAGGGGGTGAAAAACTGTTTTTT
clone_size: few; d_call: -; j_call: TRBJ2-6; v_call: TRBV9; cdr3_aa: CASSAGPRGRHSGANVLTF; cdr3_nt: TGTGCCAGCAGCGCTGGTCCTAGGGGCAGGCACTCTGGGGCCAACGTCCTGACTTTC
clone_size: once; d_call: TRBD2; j_call: TRBJ2-5; v_call: TRBV27; cdr3_aa: CASRTSGSSQTQYF; cdr3_nt: TGTGCCAGCAGAACTAGCGGGAGTAGTCAGACCCAGTACTTC
clone_size: -; d_call: -; j_call: TRBJ1-2; v_call: TRBV28; cdr3_aa: CASSLGQSGYTF; cdr3_nt: TGTGCCAGCAGTTTAGGGCAGAGTGGCTACACCTTC
clone_size: -; d_call: TRBD2; j_call: TRBJ2-5; v_call: TRBV30; cdr3_aa: CAWTKREKETQYF; cdr3_nt: TGTGCCTGGACGAAGCGGGAGAAAGAGACCCAGTACTTC
clone_size: -; d_call: TRBD1; j_call: TRBJ1-1; v_call: TRBV18; cdr3_aa: CASSPDRAPEAFF; cdr3_nt: TGTGCCAGCTCACCCGACAGGGCCCCTGAAGCTTTCTTT
clone_size: -; d_call: -; j_call: TRBJ2-7; v_call: TRBV29-1; cdr3_aa: CSVRGAGLYEQYF; cdr3_nt: TGCAGCGTCCGGGGGGCGGGATTATACGAGCAGTACTTC
clone_size: -; d_call: TRBD1; j_call: TRBJ2-1; v_call: TRBV3-1/TRBV3-2; cdr3_aa: CASSQGQGGSEQFF; cdr3_nt: TGTGCCAGCAGCCAAGGACAGGGGGGATCAGAGCAGTTCTTC
clone_size: -; d_call: TRBD1; j_call: TRBJ1-2; v_call: TRBV2; cdr3_aa: CASSPRTGVQEKYTF; cdr3_nt: TGTGCCAGCAGCCCTCGGACAGGGGTCCAGGAAAAGTACACCTTC
clone_size: -; d_call: -; j_call: TRBJ1-1; v_call: TRBV5-1; cdr3_aa: CASSPDSLRGKSEAFF; cdr3_nt: TGCGCCAGCAGTCCTGACAGCCTACGTGGTAAGTCTGAAGCTTTCTTT
clone_size: -; d_call: -; j_call: TRBJ1-1; v_call: TRBV5-1; cdr3_aa: CASSLVQGANTEAFF; cdr3_nt: TGCGCCAGCAGCTTGGTTCAGGGTGCGAACACTGAAGCTTTCTTT
clone_size: -; d_call: -; j_call: TRBJ2-3; v_call: TRBV29-1; cdr3_aa: CSVEDLRREPDTQYF; cdr3_nt: TGCAGCGTTGAAGATCTTCGGCGGGAACCAGATACGCAGTATTTT
clone_size: once; d_call: TRBD2; j_call: TRBJ2-1; v_call: TRBV5-6; cdr3_aa: CASSLGPPGTTYPAEQFF; cdr3_nt: TGTGCCAGCAGCTTGGGGCCCCCCGGGACTACATACCCTGCTGAGCAGTTCTTC
clone_size: -; d_call: -; j_call: TRBJ2-7; v_call: TRBV6-5; cdr3_aa: CASRFPSLTEGEQYF; cdr3_nt: TGTGCCAGCAGGTTCCCTAGCTTAACGGAGGGCGAGCAGTACTTC
clone_size: -; d_call: -; j_call: TRBJ1-2; v_call: TRBV7-9; cdr3_aa: CASSLVGLNYGYTF; cdr3_nt: TGTGCCAGCAGCTTAGTGGGACTGAACTATGGCTACACCTTC
clone_size: -; d_call: -; j_call: TRBJ1-3; v_call: TRBV5-4; cdr3_aa: CASSLIELSGNTIYF; cdr3_nt: TGTGCCAGCAGCTTGATAGAGTTATCTGGAAACACCATATATTTT
clone_size: -; d_call: TRBD2; j_call: TRBJ2-1; v_call: TRBV18; cdr3_aa: CASSFGLAGMHNEQFF; cdr3_nt: TGTGCCAGCTCATTTGGACTAGCGGGAATGCACAATGAGCAGTTCTTC